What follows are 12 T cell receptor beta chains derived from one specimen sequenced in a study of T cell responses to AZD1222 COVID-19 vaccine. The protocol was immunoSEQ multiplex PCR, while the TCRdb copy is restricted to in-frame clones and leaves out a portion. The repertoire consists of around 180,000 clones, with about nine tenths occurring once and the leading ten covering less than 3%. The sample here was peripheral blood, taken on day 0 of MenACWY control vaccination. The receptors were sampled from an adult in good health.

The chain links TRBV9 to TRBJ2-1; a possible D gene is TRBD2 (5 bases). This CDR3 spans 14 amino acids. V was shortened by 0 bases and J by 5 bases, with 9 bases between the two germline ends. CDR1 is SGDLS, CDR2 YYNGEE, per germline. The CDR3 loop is CASSVGTGNNEQFF. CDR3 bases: TGTGCCAGCAGCGTAGGGACTGGTAACAATGAGCAGTTCTTC.

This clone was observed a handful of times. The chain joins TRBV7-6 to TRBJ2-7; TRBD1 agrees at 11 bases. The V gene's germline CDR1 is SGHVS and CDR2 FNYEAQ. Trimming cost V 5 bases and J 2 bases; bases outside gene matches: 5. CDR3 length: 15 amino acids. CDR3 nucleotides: TGTGCCAGCAGCCCAAGGGGACAGGGGGCCTACGAGCAGTACTTC. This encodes CASSPRGQGAYEQYF.

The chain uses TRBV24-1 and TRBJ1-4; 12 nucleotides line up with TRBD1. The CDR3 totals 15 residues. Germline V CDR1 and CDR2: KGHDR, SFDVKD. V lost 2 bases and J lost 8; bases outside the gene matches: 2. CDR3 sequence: CATSDSGTGGEKLFF. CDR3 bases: TGTGCCACCAGTGATTCGGGGACAGGGGGCGAAAAACTGTTTTTT.

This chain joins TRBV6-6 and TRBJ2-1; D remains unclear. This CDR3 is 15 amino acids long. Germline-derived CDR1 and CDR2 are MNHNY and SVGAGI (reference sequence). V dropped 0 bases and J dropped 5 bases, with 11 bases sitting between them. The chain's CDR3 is CASSYSIMFNNEQFF. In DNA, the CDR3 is TGTGCCAGCAGTTACTCGATCATGTTCAACAATGAGCAGTTCTTC.

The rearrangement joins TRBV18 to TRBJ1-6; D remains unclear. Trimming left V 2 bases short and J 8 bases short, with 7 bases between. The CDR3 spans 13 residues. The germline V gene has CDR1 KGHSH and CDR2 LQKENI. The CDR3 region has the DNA TGTGCCAGCTCACCATTAGGGCATTCACCCCTCCACTTT. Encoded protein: CASSPLGHSPLHF.

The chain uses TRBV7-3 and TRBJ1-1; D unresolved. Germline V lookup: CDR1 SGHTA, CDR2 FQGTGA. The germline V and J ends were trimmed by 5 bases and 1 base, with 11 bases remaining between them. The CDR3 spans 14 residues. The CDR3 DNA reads TGTGCCAGCAGCATGGACGGTTCGAACACTGAAGCTTTCTTT. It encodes CASSMDGSNTEAFF.

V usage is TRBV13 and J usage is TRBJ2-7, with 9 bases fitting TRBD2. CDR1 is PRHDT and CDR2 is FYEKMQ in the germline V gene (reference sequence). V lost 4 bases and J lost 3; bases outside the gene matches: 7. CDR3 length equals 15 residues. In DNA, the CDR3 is TGTGCCAGCAGCTCCGGGACTAGCCTACTCTACGAGCAGTACTTC. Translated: CASSSGTSLLYEQYF.

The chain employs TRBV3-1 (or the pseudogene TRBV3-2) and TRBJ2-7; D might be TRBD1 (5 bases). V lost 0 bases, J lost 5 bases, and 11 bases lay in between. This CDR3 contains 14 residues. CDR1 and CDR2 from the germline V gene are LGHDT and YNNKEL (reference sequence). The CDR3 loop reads CASSQEPGFDEQYF. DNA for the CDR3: TGTGCCAGCAGCCAAGAACCAGGGTTCGACGAGCAGTACTTC.

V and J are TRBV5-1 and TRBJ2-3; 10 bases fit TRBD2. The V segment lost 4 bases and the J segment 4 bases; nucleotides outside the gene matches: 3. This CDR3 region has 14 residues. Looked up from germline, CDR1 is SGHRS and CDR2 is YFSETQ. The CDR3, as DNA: TGCGCCAGCAGCAGCGGGGGGGCCGCAGATACGCAGTATTTT. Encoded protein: CASSSGGAADTQYF.

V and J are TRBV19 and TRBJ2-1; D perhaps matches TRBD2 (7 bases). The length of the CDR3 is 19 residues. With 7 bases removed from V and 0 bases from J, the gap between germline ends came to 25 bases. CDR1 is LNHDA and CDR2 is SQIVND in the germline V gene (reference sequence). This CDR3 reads CASTSLKRGGRSSYNEQFF. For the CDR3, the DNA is TGTGCCAGTACCTCACTAAAGAGGGGGGGGCGCAGCTCCTACAATGAGCAGTTCTTC.

This CDR3 is CASSQGAIAKNIQYF. The DNA for the CDR3 is TGCGCCAGCAGCCAGGGGGCGATAGCCAAAAACATTCAGTACTTC. The chain is built from TRBV4-1 and TRBJ2-4, with D maybe TRBD1 (6 bases). V shed 3 bases and J shed 0 bases, with 9 bases lying between them. This CDR3 has 15 residues. CDR1 is MGHRA and CDR2 is YSYEKL in the germline V gene.

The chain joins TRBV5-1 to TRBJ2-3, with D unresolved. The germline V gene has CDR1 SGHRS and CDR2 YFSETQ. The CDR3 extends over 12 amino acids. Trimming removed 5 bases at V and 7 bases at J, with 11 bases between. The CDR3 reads CASSISSNTQYF. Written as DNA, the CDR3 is TGCGCCAGCAGTATTAGCAGTAATACGCAGTATTTT.